Sequencing of this TCR beta chain was carried out in a study of CD8 T cells in ankylosing spondylitis. TCRdb re-called the 5' RACE reads through MiXCR, storing one row per CDR3 protein. There are 200,000 or so distinct CDR3 sequences in the sample; 10% to 15% occur only once, and 8% to 13% lies in the top ten. Study results and limitations: The study identified a TCR beta motif of under ten highly homologous variants that appeared characteristic of ankylosing spondylitis blood. Significantly higher representation of disease-linked clones was reported for matched ankylosing spondylitis synovial fluid. Disease-linked clones were found to be CD8+ and relatively rare in peripheral blood. There were earlier reports of some motif variants in reactive arthritis synovial fluid and blood.

Germline V gives CDR1 LGHDT, CDR2 YNNKEL (reference sequence). There are 12 residues in the CDR3. This clonotype was counted at least ten times. Its antigen is unidentified. One end of the junction does not line up with germline, which may come from a read error. The clonotype comes from a female donor with ankylosing spondylitis or in good health (not recorded which). The gene calls are TRBV3-1 and TRBJ2-7; no firm D call. The source material was blood, either unsorted or a sorted T cell fraction (not recorded which). DNA for the CDR3: TGTGCCAGCAGCCTTGTATCCTCCGAGCAGTACTTC. Residues: CASSLVSSEQYF.